This paragraph reports one T cell receptor (beta chain). This sample was taken from a study of T cell repertoires in cytomegalovirus infection. Germline V gene sequence: CDR1 SGHRS, CDR2 YFSETQ. The CDR3 has 15 amino acids. V dropped 4 bases and J dropped 4 bases, with 12 bases sitting between them. In TCRdb, the reads were re-called with MiXCR into one record per CDR3 protein. The repertoire holds about 300,000 distinct CDR3 sequences, with over 20% as singletons. The clonotype comes from a human donor in good health (CMV status not recorded). Some clones in this sample may be carry-over from other donors' samples. The sequenced sample consisted of PBMCs. The rearrangement links TRBV5-1 to TRBJ2-6; maybe TRBD2 (6 bases). In nucleotides, the CDR3 is TGCGCCAGCAGCGATGCTAGCGCCGGGGCCAACGTCCTGACTTTC. It encodes CASSDASAGANVLTF.